This TCR beta chain was obtained from a study of blood T cell repertoires in COVID-19. In the study overall: PBMCs, B-cell-depleted T cells, or T cells were the source of the cDNA or gDNA that made up the material.

Trimming shortened V by 2 bases and J by 5 bases, and 7 bases separated the two germline ends. Looked up from germline, CDR1 is MNHNS and CDR2 is SASEGT. CDR3 length equals 13 residues. This table comes from immunoSEQ multiplex PCR, and its TCRdb copy is limited to in-frame clones, with some not included. The sample comprises about 210,000 clones, approximately 85% of which are singletons, and over 2% rests with the top ten. The receptor's source is a woman aged 70 to 79 with COVID-19, enrolled during active disease. The genes are TRBV6-1 and TRBJ1-5; D ambiguous. Sequenced input: peripheral blood. CDR3 region: CASSENEDQPQHF. CDR3 bases: TGTGCCAGCAGTGAAAACGAGGATCAGCCCCAGCATTTT.